A single sample is the source of the 18 T cell receptor beta chains below, sequenced in a study of blood T cell repertoires in COVID-19. Only in-frame clones appear in the TCRdb table, and some are missing; sequencing was by immunoSEQ multiplex PCR. The sample carries 70,000 to 85,000 clones, 90% recorded once. Sequencing was done on a sample of peripheral blood. These receptors originate from a human donor in a cohort sampled during active COVID-19.

The chain uses TRBV30 and TRBJ2-7; TRBD2 matches at 8 bases. The ends lost 0 bases at V and 3 bases at J; junction bases unmatched: 4. The CDR3 spans 14 residues. Germline values: CDR1 GTSNPN, CDR2 SVGIG (reference sequence). The CDR3 sequence is CAWSVTSGSYEQYF. The CDR3, as DNA: TGTGCCTGGAGTGTAACTAGCGGTAGCTACGAGCAGTACTTC.

This chain joins TRBV9 and TRBJ2-1; 10 nucleotides line up with TRBD2. The CDR3 has 16 amino acids. The germline CDR1 and CDR2 sequences are SGDLS and YYNGEE. V lost 2 bases to trimming and J lost 8 bases; unmatched junction nucleotides: 10. The CDR3 loop is CASSVHRGLAYDEQFF. The CDR3 DNA reads as TGTGCCAGCAGCGTCCATAGGGGACTAGCGTACGATGAGCAGTTCTTC.

V is TRBV9 and J is TRBJ2-7; 10 nucleotides align to TRBD2. Per germline, CDR1 SGDLS and CDR2 YYNGEE. CDR3 length: 15 residues. V lost 0 bases to trimming and J lost 3 bases; unmatched junction nucleotides: 3. The CDR3 bases are TGTGCCAGCAGCGTAGGTCCTAGCGGGGGCTACGAGCAGTACTTC. It specifies CASSVGPSGGYEQYF.

Notes on this clone: Other DNA variants within this sample encode the same CDR3. The chain recombines TRBV6-2 or TRBV6-3 with TRBJ2-1; D remains unclear. Trimming stripped 2 bases from V and 5 bases from J, with 4 bases between. CDR1 and CDR2 (germline): MNHEY, SVGEGT. The CDR3 contains 12 residues. As DNA, the CDR3 is TGTGCCAGCAGTTACCCCGACAATGAGCAGTTCTTC. Translating it yields CASSYPDNEQFF.

The CDR3 sequence is CASSDLGGGSYEQYF. DNA for the CDR3: TGTGCCAGCAGTGACTTAGGGGGGGGGTCCTACGAGCAGTACTTC. The chain employs TRBV2 and TRBJ2-7, with D possibly being TRBD2 (7 bases). This CDR3 spans 15 amino acids. Germline V gene lookup returns CDR1 SNHLY and CDR2 FYNNEI. Trimming shortened V by 3 bases and J by 1 base, and 13 bases separated the two germline ends. Looking up the rest from reference TRBV2 and TRBJ2-7 gives the full variable domain: EPEVTQTPSHQVTQMGQEVILRCVPISNHLYFYWYRQILGQKVEFLVSFYNNEISEKSEIFDDQFSVERPDGSNFTLKIRSTKLEDSAMYFCASSDLGGGSYEQYFGPGTRLTVT.

CDR3 protein: CASSYHSRNGADTQYF. The CDR3 nucleotides read TGTGCCAGCAGTTACCATTCTAGAAATGGGGCGGATACGCAGTATTTT. This chain connects TRBV6-2 or TRBV6-3 to TRBJ2-3; weak D call: TRBD1 (5 bases). Trimming left V 2 bases short and J 6 bases short, with 18 bases between. CDR1 MNHEY and CDR2 SVGEGT come from the germline V gene. This CDR3 region has 16 residues.

This clone was counted a single time. This rearrangement joins TRBV20-1 to TRBJ1-5; TRBD1 is a possible D gene (5 bases). The germline CDR1 and CDR2 sequences are DFQATT and SNEGSKA (reference sequence). This CDR3 contains 12 residues. The V gene lost 3 bases and the J gene lost 4 bases, with 7 bases spanning the gap. CDR3 residues: CSASKGNQPQHF. As DNA, the CDR3 is TGCAGTGCTAGTAAGGGGAATCAGCCCCAGCATTTT.

J is TRBJ1-5 and V is TRBV11-2; a weak D match, TRBD1 (5 bases). Germline loops: CDR1 SGHAT, CDR2 FQNNGV. The CDR3 runs 14 residues. V dropped 1 base and J dropped 3 bases, with 7 bases sitting between them. CDR3 protein: CASSLGGTNQPQHF. DNA for the CDR3: TGTGCCAGCAGCTTAGGGGGCACCAATCAGCCCCAGCATTTT.

This chain joins TRBV30 and TRBJ2-2; possibly TRBD2 for D (5 bases). Deletions cut 4 bases from V and 2 bases from J, with 11 bases between. Germline loops: CDR1 GTSNPN, CDR2 SVGIG (reference sequence). CDR3 length equals 14 residues. CDR3 in DNA: TGTGCCTGGAACGGGAACAGAAACACCGGGGAGCTGTTTTTT. As protein: CAWNGNRNTGELFF.

The rearrangement joins TRBV27 to TRBJ2-1; 7 bases are shared with TRBD2. The trim removed 2 bases at V and 3 bases at J, leaving 4 bases unmatched. The V gene's germline CDR1 is MNHEY and CDR2 SMNVEV (reference sequence). This CDR3 spans 15 amino acids. The CDR3: CASSLAGDGYNEQFF. DNA for the CDR3: TGTGCCAGCAGTTTAGCGGGAGATGGCTACAATGAGCAGTTCTTC.

The table lists this clone with a count of one. The chain is built from TRBV7-9 and TRBJ2-3; 7 positions agree with TRBD2. Germline V gene sequence: CDR1 SEHNR, CDR2 FQNEAQ (reference sequence). This CDR3 has 16 amino acids. The ends lost 5 bases at V and 1 base at J; junction bases unmatched: 9. CDR3 in DNA: TGTGCCAGCAGCCTGACCGGGACTACCGGCACAGATACGCAGTATTTT. Translation: CASSLTGTTGTDTQYF.

This clone has only one observation. The chain is built from TRBV6-6 and TRBJ2-7; 7 nucleotides match TRBD2. The CDR3 has 13 residues. With 5 bases clipped from V and 4 bases from J, the junction kept 5 bases outside the gene matches. CDR1 is MNHNY and CDR2 is SVGAGI in the germline V gene (reference sequence). CDR3 sequence (DNA): TGTGCCAGCAGTCCTCCCGGGAGGTACGAGCAGTACTTC. It codes for CASSPPGRYEQYF.

With respect to this clone: Distinct nucleotide sequences in the sample also encode this CDR3. This chain connects TRBV19 to TRBJ1-2, with 7 bases lining up with TRBD1. This CDR3 spans 13 amino acids. Germline CDR1 and CDR2: LNHDA and SQIVND (reference sequence). Unmatched junction bases numbered 4, after V lost 5 bases and J lost 4 bases. CDR3 in amino acids: CASSPQGFYGYTF. For the CDR3, the DNA is TGTGCCAGTAGTCCACAGGGGTTCTATGGCTACACCTTC.

The chain joins TRBV6-1 to TRBJ2-3, with D possibly TRBD2 on 5 matching bases. Per the germline V gene, CDR1 is MNHNS and CDR2 is SASEGT. V shed 3 bases and J shed 2 bases, with 12 bases lying between them. CDR3 size: 15 residues. The chain's CDR3 is CASSDAGGSTDTQYF. CDR3 bases: TGTGCCAGCAGTGACGCGGGCGGTTCCACAGATACGCAGTATTTT.

The J gene is TRBJ2-7, the V gene TRBV5-6; 12 nucleotides agree with TRBD2. V trimming: 3 bases; J trimming: 7 bases; junction bases outside the gene matches: 11. The germline V gene encodes CDR1 SGHDT and CDR2 YYEEEE. This CDR3 has 16 amino acids. This chain's CDR3 is CASSWIASGRVGEQYF. In DNA form, the CDR3 reads TGTGCCAGCAGCTGGATCGCTAGCGGGAGGGTCGGTGAGCAGTACTTC.

The chain couples TRBV14 to TRBJ2-1; 10 nucleotides line up with TRBD2. Losses at the gene ends were 1 base for V and 7 bases for J; bases not matched to a gene: 10. The CDR3 contains 17 residues. Germline values: CDR1 SGHDN, CDR2 FVKESK. The CDR3 nucleotides read TGTGCCAGCAGCCAAGCCCCCGAGCTAGCGGGAGTTAATGAGCAGTTCTTC. Its protein is CASSQAPELAGVNEQFF.

The genes are TRBV7-9 and TRBJ2-2, with 13 bases identical to TRBD2. The V segment lost 3 bases and the J segment 6 bases; nucleotides outside the gene matches: 4. Per the germline V gene, CDR1 is SEHNR and CDR2 is FQNEAQ (reference sequence). CDR3 length equals 16 residues. For the CDR3, the DNA is TGTGCCAGCAGCTTGTTACTAGCGGGAGGGCCCGGGGAGCTGTTTTTT. Translated, it gives CASSLLLAGGPGELFF.

J is TRBJ1-4 and V is TRBV19, with 7 bases identical to TRBD1. Germline-derived CDR1 and CDR2 are LNHDA and SQIVND (reference sequence). The CDR3 has 14 amino acids. Trimming took 3 bases from V and 6 from J; bases not matched to a gene: 4. Written as DNA, the CDR3 is TGTGCCAGTAGTATGGGCCAGGGGGATGAAAAACTGTTTTTT. It codes for CASSMGQGDEKLFF. The full variable domain, in which reference TRBV19 and TRBJ1-4 provide the parts outside the CDR3, is DGGITQSPKYLFRKEGQNVTLSCEQNLNHDAMYWYRQDPGQGLRLIYYSQIVNDFQKGDIAEGYSVSREKKESFPLTVTSAQKNPTAFYLCASSMGQGDEKLFFGSGTQLSVL.